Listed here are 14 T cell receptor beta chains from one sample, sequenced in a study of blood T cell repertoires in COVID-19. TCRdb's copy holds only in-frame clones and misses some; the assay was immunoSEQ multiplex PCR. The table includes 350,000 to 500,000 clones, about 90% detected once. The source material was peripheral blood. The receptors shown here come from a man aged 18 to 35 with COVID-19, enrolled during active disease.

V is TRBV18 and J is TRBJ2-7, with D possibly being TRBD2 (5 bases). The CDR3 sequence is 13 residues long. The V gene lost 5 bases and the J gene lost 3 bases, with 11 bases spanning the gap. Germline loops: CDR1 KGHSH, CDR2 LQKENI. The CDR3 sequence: CASSMEEGYEQYF. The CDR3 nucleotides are TGTGCCAGCTCAATGGAAGAGGGCTACGAGCAGTACTTC.

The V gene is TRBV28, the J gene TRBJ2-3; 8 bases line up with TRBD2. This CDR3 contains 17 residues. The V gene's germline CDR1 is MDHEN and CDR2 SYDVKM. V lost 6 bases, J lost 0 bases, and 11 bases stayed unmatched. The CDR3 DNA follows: TGTGCCAGCAGCCTTCCGCGGGGGGCGGGTAGCACAGATACGCAGTATTTT. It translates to CASSLPRGAGSTDTQYF.

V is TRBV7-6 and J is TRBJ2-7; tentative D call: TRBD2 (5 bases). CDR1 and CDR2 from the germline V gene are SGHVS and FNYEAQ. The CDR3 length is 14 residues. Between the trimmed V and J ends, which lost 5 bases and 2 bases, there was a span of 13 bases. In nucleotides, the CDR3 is TGTGCCAGCAGCCCGTCGGAAGCGGCCTACGAGCAGTACTTC. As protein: CASSPSEAAYEQYF.

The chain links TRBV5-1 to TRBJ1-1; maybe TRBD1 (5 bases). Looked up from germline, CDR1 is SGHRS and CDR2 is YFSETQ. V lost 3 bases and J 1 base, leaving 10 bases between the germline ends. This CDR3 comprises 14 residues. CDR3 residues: CASSSRTTNTEAFF. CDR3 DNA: TGCGCCAGCAGCTCCCGGACAACGAACACTGAAGCTTTCTTT.

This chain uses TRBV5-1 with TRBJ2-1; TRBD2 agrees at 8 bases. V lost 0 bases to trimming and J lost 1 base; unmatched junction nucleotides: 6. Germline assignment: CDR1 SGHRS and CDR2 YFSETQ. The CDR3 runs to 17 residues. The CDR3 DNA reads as TGCGCCAGCAGCTTGGCGAGCGGGAGTCAGTCCTACAATGAGCAGTTCTTC. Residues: CASSLASGSQSYNEQFF.

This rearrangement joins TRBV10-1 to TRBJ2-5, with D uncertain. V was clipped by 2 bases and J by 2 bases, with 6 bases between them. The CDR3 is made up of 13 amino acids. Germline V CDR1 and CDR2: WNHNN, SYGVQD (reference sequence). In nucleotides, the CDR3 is TGCGCCAGCAGTGAGGGCAGGCAAGAGACCCAGTACTTC. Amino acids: CASSEGRQETQYF.

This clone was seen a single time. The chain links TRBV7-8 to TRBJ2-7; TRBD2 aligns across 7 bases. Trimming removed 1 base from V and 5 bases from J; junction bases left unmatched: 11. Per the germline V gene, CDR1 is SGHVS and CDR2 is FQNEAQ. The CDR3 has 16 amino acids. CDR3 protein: CASSLVTAGVIHEQYF. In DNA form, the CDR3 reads TGTGCCAGCAGCTTAGTTACCGCGGGAGTAATCCACGAGCAGTACTTC.

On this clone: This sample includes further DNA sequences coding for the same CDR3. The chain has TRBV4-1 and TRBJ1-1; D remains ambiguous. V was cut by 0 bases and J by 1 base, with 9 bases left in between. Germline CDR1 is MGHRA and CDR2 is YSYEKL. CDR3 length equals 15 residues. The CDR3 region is CASSQDRRGNTEAFF. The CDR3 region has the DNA TGCGCCAGCAGCCAAGATAGGAGAGGGAACACTGAAGCTTTCTTT.

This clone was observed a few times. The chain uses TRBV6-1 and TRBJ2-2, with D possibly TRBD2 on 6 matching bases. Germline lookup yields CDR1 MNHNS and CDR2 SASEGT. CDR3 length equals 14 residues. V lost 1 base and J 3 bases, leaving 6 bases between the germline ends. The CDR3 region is CASSEGLDTGELFF. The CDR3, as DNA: TGTGCCAGCAGTGAAGGACTAGACACCGGGGAGCTGTTTTTT.

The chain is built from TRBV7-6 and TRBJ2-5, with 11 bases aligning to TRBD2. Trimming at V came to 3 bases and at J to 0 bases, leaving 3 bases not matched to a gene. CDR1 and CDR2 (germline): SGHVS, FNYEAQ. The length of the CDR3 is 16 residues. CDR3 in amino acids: CASSLRLAGNQETQYF. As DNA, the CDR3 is TGTGCCAGCAGCTTGAGACTAGCGGGGAACCAAGAGACCCAGTACTTC.

CDR3 sequence reads: CASSPGGISSEKLFF. CDR3 sequence (DNA): TGTGCCAGCAGCCCAGGCGGGATTTCCTCGGAAAAACTGTTTTTT. V and J are TRBV5-6 and TRBJ1-4; D not resolved. Germline values: CDR1 SGHDT, CDR2 YYEEEE. The CDR3 loop spans 15 amino acids. The V end was cut by 4 bases, the J end by 8 bases, with 18 bases between.

In nucleotides, the CDR3 is TGTGCCAGCAGTAGCTCAGGTCGGCGGGAAGAAGCTTTCTTT. Its protein is CASSSSGRREEAFF. V is TRBV7-2 and J is TRBJ1-1; D gene unclear. The CDR3 extends over 14 amino acids. Looked up from germline, CDR1 is SGHTA and CDR2 is FQGNSA. V lost 6 bases and J lost 8, with 19 bases in between.

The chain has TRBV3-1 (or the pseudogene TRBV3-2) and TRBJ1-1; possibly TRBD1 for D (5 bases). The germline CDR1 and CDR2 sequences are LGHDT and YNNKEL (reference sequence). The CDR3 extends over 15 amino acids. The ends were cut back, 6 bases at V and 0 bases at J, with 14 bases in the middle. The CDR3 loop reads CASSPRQSMNTEAFF. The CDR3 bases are TGTGCCAGCAGTCCTCGACAGTCCATGAACACTGAAGCTTTCTTT.

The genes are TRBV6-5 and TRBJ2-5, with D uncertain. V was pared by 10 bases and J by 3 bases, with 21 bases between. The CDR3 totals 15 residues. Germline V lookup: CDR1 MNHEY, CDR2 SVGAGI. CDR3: CATNSLGPTEETQYF. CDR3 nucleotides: TGTGCCACCAACTCCCTGGGCCCCACAGAAGAGACCCAGTACTTC.